Below are 28 T cell receptor beta chains sequenced from a single sample in a study of spatial heterogeneity in lung cancer. Via MiXCR, TCRdb re-called the 5' RACE reads, giving one row per CDR3 protein. The sample contains approximately 66,000 distinct CDR3 sequences, about 6.6% of which appear only once. Time point given: sample taken at primary tumor resection. This sample comprised PBMCs, obtained at surgery. The receptors were sampled from a female donor with early-stage non-small cell lung cancer.

This clonotype occurred many times. The genes are TRBV28 and TRBJ2-1; D ambiguous. CDR1 is MDHEN, CDR2 SYDVKM, per germline. The CDR3 spans 15 residues. The V end lost 7 bases, the J end lost 1 base, and 14 bases lay between the germline ends. The CDR3 region is CASTGLGLSYNEQFF. The CDR3 nucleotides are TGTGCCAGCACGGGTTTGGGCCTGTCCTACAATGAGCAGTTCTTC.

This clonotype was counted ten times or more. The chain uses TRBV12-3 or TRBV12-4 and TRBJ2-1; D unclear. CDR3 length: 15 amino acids. V was clipped by 0 bases and J by 8 bases, with 14 bases between them. CDR3 coding DNA: TGTGCCAGCAGTTTAGCGCTACGAGGAGTGGATGAGCAGTTCTTC. Its protein product is CASSLALRGVDEQFF.

The chain joins TRBV11-1 to TRBJ2-3, with D perhaps TRBD2 (6 bases). CDR1 is SGHAT, CDR2 FQDESV, per germline (reference sequence). This CDR3 comprises 13 residues. Trimming took 5 bases from V and 9 from J, leaving 15 bases between them. In DNA form, the CDR3 reads TGTGCCAGCAGCCGGGACTCCTCGGGGACGCAGTATTTT. Its translation is CASSRDSSGTQYF. Based on the CDR3 plus reference TRBV11-1 and TRBJ2-3, the full variable domain is EAEVAQSPRYKITEKSQAVAFWCDPISGHATLYWYRQILGQGPELLVQFQDESVVDDSQLPKDRFSAERLKGVDSTLKIQPAELGDSAMYLCASSRDSSGTQYFGPGTRLTVL.

This clonotype was recorded a few times. The chain has TRBV7-2 and TRBJ2-1, with 8 positions matching TRBD2. This CDR3 spans 16 amino acids. V gave up 4 bases and J gave up 7 bases; unmatched junction bases: 12. Germline V lookup: CDR1 SGHTA, CDR2 FQGNSA. The CDR3 loop reads CASSSLPGLGKNEQFF. In DNA, the CDR3 is TGTGCCAGCAGCTCGTTACCGGGACTAGGAAAAAATGAGCAGTTCTTC.

The CDR3 bases are TGTGCCAGCAGCTCAATTCCGGGACAGGGAATGTACGAGCAGTACGTC. Its protein is CASSSIPGQGMYEQYV. The chain uses TRBV7-2 and TRBJ2-7, with TRBD1 identical over 9 bases. J was trimmed by 4 bases and V by 4 bases; bases with no gene match: 11. This CDR3 is 16 amino acids long. CDR1 is SGHTA and CDR2 is FQGNSA in the germline V gene.

This clonotype showed up many times. The chain recombines TRBV6-1 with TRBJ2-1; D not certain. The CDR3 covers 14 residues. Germline lookup yields CDR1 MNHNS and CDR2 SASEGT. The germline V and J ends were trimmed by 4 bases and 2 bases, with 9 bases remaining between them. The CDR3: CASSALSTYNEQFF. In DNA, the CDR3 is TGTGCCAGCAGTGCCCTGAGCACCTACAATGAGCAGTTCTTC.

This clonotype has only a few counts. The V and J genes are TRBV25-1 and TRBJ1-4, with D unresolved. V was trimmed by 7 bases and J by 0 bases, leaving 12 bases between them. This CDR3 region has 15 residues. Looked up from germline, CDR1 is MGHDK and CDR2 is SYGVNS. Here the CDR3 reads CASTSPGSTNEKLFF. DNA of the CDR3: TGTGCCAGCACCTCACCCGGGTCAACTAATGAAAAACTGTTTTTT.

The rearrangement links TRBV28 to TRBJ2-3, with D possibly TRBD2 on 6 matching bases. The germline V gene has CDR1 MDHEN and CDR2 SYDVKM. The CDR3 contains 17 residues. V lost 6 bases, J lost 2 bases, and 21 bases lay in between. CDR3 amino acids: CASRGDGGSAYTDTQYF. DNA of the CDR3: TGTGCCAGCAGGGGGGACGGAGGGTCCGCGTACACAGATACGCAGTATTTT.

This clonotype was counted ten times or more. CDR3 in amino acids: CASSLPGQLLNYGYTF. CDR3 coding DNA: TGTGCCAGCAGTTTACCTGGACAGCTTCTTAACTATGGCTACACCTTC. The V and J genes are TRBV28 and TRBJ1-2, with TRBD1 as a possible D gene (6 bases). Germline V gene lookup returns CDR1 MDHEN and CDR2 SYDVKM. This CDR3 is 16 amino acids long. V was pared by 2 bases and J by 1 base, with 14 bases between.

CDR3 sequence: CASSPGTGEAAGYTF. DNA of the CDR3: TGTGCCAGCAGCCCCGGGACAGGGGAGGCGGCTGGCTACACCTTC. The V and J genes are TRBV3-1 and TRBJ1-2; the match to TRBD1 covers 10 bases. Germline CDR1 is LGHDT and CDR2 is YNNKEL (reference sequence). Trimming took 4 bases from V and 7 from J; bases not matched to a gene: 9. The CDR3 has 15 amino acids.

The chain joins TRBV20-1 to TRBJ1-2, with TRBD1 identical over 7 bases. This CDR3 is built from 15 residues. With V trimmed by 6 bases and J by 5 bases, 15 bases remained unmatched. Germline CDR1 DFQATT, CDR2 SNEGSKA (reference sequence). CDR3: CSASPRQGSLYGYTF. The CDR3 DNA sequence: TGCAGTGCCTCCCCCCGACAGGGAAGTTTGTATGGCTACACCTTC.

This clonotype came up many times. V gene TRBV7-6 combines with J gene TRBJ2-7; 8 bases line up with TRBD1. The CDR3 totals 18 residues. Germline assignment: CDR1 SGHVS and CDR2 FNYEAQ. J gave up 2 bases and V 1 base, and 13 bases lay outside the gene matches. CDR3 region: CASSLDPPTRGPAYEQYF. In DNA form, the CDR3 reads TGTGCCAGCAGCTTAGATCCCCCCACCAGGGGGCCTGCCTACGAGCAGTACTTC.

This clonotype showed up many times. The rearrangement links TRBV7-6 to TRBJ2-2, with D hard to call. Germline values: CDR1 SGHVS, CDR2 FNYEAQ. CDR3 length: 12 amino acids. Trimming cost V 5 bases and J 5 bases, with 6 bases left between them. Here the CDR3 DNA reads TGTGCCAGCAGCCGACCTACCGGGGAGCTGTTTTTT. It translates to CASSRPTGELFF.

About this clonotype: Relative to the germline gene, one junction end is altered; a read error may explain this. V gene TRBV4-2 combines with J gene TRBJ2-3; 9 bases agree with TRBD2. This CDR3 contains 16 residues. Germline CDR1 and CDR2: LGHNA and YNFKEQ. The DNA of the CDR3 is TGTGCCAGCAGCCAAGAGGCTAGCGGGGACACAGATACGCAGAATTTT. This translates into CASSQEASGDTDTQNF.

Many counts were recorded for this clonotype. This chain uses TRBV29-1 with TRBJ1-1; perhaps TRBD1 as D (5 bases). The CDR3 runs 14 residues. The V gene's germline CDR1 is SQVTM and CDR2 ANQGSEA. V was cut by 3 bases and J by 4 bases, with 15 bases left in between. CDR3 residues: CSVDGPGFGTEAFF. The DNA of the CDR3 is TGCAGCGTTGACGGCCCAGGGTTTGGCACTGAAGCTTTCTTT.

This chain connects TRBV4-2 to TRBJ2-3; D uncertain. V was trimmed by 4 bases and J by 3 bases, leaving 8 bases between them. The CDR3 runs 13 residues. CDR1 and CDR2 from the germline V gene are LGHNA and YNFKEQ. The CDR3 here is CASSRAETDTQYF. CDR3 nucleotide sequence: TGTGCCAGCAGCCGGGCGGAGACAGATACGCAGTATTTT.

The sample holds many counts of this clonotype. The chain recombines TRBV20-1 with TRBJ1-2; TRBD1 matches at 7 bases. V lost 2 bases to trimming and J lost 12 bases; unmatched junction nucleotides: 6. CDR3 size: 11 residues. Germline V gene lookup returns CDR1 DFQATT and CDR2 SNEGSKA (reference sequence). CDR3 sequence (DNA): TGCAGTGCTAGATTAGGGGGCGGGGACACCTTC. This translates into CSARLGGGDTF.

The chain recombines TRBV7-2 with TRBJ2-2; D could derive from TRBD1 or TRBD2 (6 bases each). CDR3 size: 13 residues. The ends were cut back, 11 bases at V and 4 bases at J, with 14 bases in the middle. Germline-derived CDR1 and CDR2 are SGHTA and FQGNSA. For the CDR3, the DNA is TGTGCCCGGGGATGGGGGGCCACCGGGGAGCTGTTTTTT. It encodes CARGWGATGELFF.

This clonotype was detected ten times or more. The chain combines TRBV29-1 with TRBJ2-6; the match to TRBD1 covers 8 bases. V was clipped by 6 bases and J by 4 bases; unmatched bases: 14. CDR1 and CDR2 from the germline V gene are SQVTM and ANQGSEA. This CDR3 is built from 17 residues. CDR3 sequence: CSVPAPGQVFGANVLTF. DNA for the CDR3: TGCAGCGTACCAGCTCCGGGACAGGTATTCGGGGCCAACGTCCTGACTTTC.

This clonotype appeared many times. The rearrangement uses TRBV6-5 and TRBJ2-2, with 10 nucleotides matching TRBD2. The V gene end was trimmed by 6 bases and the J gene end by 6 bases; junction bases not matched to a gene: 13. The CDR3 has 17 residues. The germline V gene has CDR1 MNHEY and CDR2 SVGAGI. The CDR3 sequence is CASRVKPGLASPGELFF. CDR3 nucleotides: TGTGCCAGCAGGGTTAAACCGGGACTAGCGTCCCCCGGGGAGCTGTTTTTT.

This clonotype was found a few times. The chain combines TRBV6-6 with TRBJ2-5, with 8 bases matching TRBD1. Germline loops: CDR1 MNHNY, CDR2 SVGAGI (reference sequence). The CDR3 length is 15 residues. Germline trimming cut 2 bases from V and 3 bases from J; bases unmatched to any gene: 5. DNA for the CDR3: TGTGCCAGCAGTTACCCCGGACAGGGCAAAGAGACCCAGTACTTC. Protein sequence: CASSYPGQGKETQYF.

This chain uses TRBV11-1 with TRBJ2-1; no firm D call. The V end was cut by 2 bases, the J end by 7 bases, with 3 bases between. CDR3 length equals 11 residues. Germline V gene data show CDR1 as SGHAT and CDR2 as FQDESV (reference sequence). CDR3 loop: CASSLLNEQFF. The CDR3 coding sequence is TGTGCCAGCAGCTTACTGAATGAGCAGTTCTTC.

On this clonotype: The junction and the germline gene differ at one end; a read error may be behind it. J is TRBJ2-5 and V is TRBV2, with 11 bases identical to TRBD1. Germline CDR1 and CDR2: SNHLY and FYNNEI. The CDR3 covers 14 residues. The DNA of the CDR3 is TGTGCCAGCAGGGAAGGACAGGGGGCAGAGACCCAGTACTTC. It translates to CASREGQGAETQYF.

This clonotype was seen many times. This sequence joins TRBV10-3 and TRBJ1-6, with D perhaps TRBD1 (6 bases). Germline V CDR1 and CDR2: ENHRY, SYGVKD. V lost 2 bases and J lost 7, with 12 bases in between. CDR3 length: 15 residues. The CDR3 spells CAISEPGGGNSPLHF. In DNA, the CDR3 is TGTGCCATCAGTGAGCCTGGGGGCGGGAATTCACCCCTCCACTTT.

The gene calls are TRBV7-9 and TRBJ2-3, with D hard to call. CDR3 length: 12 amino acids. Germline assignment: CDR1 SEHNR and CDR2 FQNEAQ (reference sequence). V lost 8 bases and J 6 bases, leaving 12 bases between the germline ends. This CDR3 reads CASAPPVDTQYF. The CDR3 nucleotides read TGTGCCAGCGCCCCCCCGGTGGATACGCAGTATTTT.

The sample holds many counts of this clonotype. This chain connects TRBV6-6 to TRBJ1-3, with a weak D call TRBD1 (6 bases). The length of the CDR3 is 14 residues. Germline V gene sequence: CDR1 MNHNY, CDR2 SVGAGI (reference sequence). V was cut by 4 bases and J by 2 bases, with 9 bases left in between. The CDR3 loop is CASSLAGAGNTIYF. The CDR3 coding sequence is TGTGCCAGCAGTTTGGCAGGGGCTGGAAACACCATATATTTT.

There are many counts of this clonotype. This chain links TRBV5-1 with TRBJ2-5; D is uncertain. V shed 0 bases and J shed 0 bases, with 6 bases lying between them. This CDR3 comprises 14 residues. Germline CDR1 reads SGHRS; CDR2 reads YFSETQ. CDR3 sequence: CASSLGANQETQYF. CDR3 in DNA: TGCGCCAGCAGCTTGGGAGCAAACCAAGAGACCCAGTACTTC.

This clonotype turned up a few times. V gene TRBV6-5 combines with J gene TRBJ1-4; a weak D match, TRBD1 (5 bases). This CDR3 has 14 amino acids. Per the germline V gene, CDR1 is MNHEY and CDR2 is SVGAGI. V lost 6 bases, J lost 0 bases, and 8 bases lay in between. CDR3 residues: CASRSRATNEKLFF. Here the CDR3 DNA reads TGTGCCAGCAGGTCCAGGGCAACTAATGAAAAACTGTTTTTT.